These 23 T cell receptor beta chains were sequenced from one sample in a study of T cell repertoires in cytomegalovirus infection (dated 2019 in TCRdb). Sequenced using an Illumina HiSeq 1500. TCRdb itself trimmed the public reads at Q25 with fastp, ran MiXCR and retained productive beta chains. Each entry is one CDR3 protein sequence, shown with its most common DNA and genes. The sample table contains approximately 500,000 distinct CDR3 sequences; only one count was recorded for 26% of them. The ten largest clonotypes hold roughly 13% of the sample. Sequencing was carried out using PBMCs. The receptor source for this set is a human donor in good health (CMV status not recorded). Some clones in this sample may be carry-over from other donors' samples.

CDR3 nucleotides: TGCGCCAGCAGCCACGTCGCCCGGGCCGGCGAAGCTTTCTTT. This sequence encodes CASSHVARAGEAFF. The rearrangement uses TRBV4-1 and TRBJ1-1; D gene ambiguous. Trimming pared 3 bases from V and 8 bases from J, leaving 16 bases between. This CDR3 has 14 residues. From germline, CDR1 is MGHRA and CDR2 YSYEKL.

This clonotype was found a few times. The J gene is TRBJ2-5, the V gene TRBV5-1, with 8 bases lining up with TRBD1. This CDR3 comprises 14 residues. V lost 3 bases to trimming and J lost 4 bases; unmatched junction nucleotides: 5. Per germline, CDR1 SGHRS and CDR2 YFSETQ. The DNA for the CDR3 is TGCGCCAGCAGCTACTCCGGGACAGGAGAGACCCAGTACTTC. Protein: CASSYSGTGETQYF.

This clonotype appeared a few times. V usage is TRBV20-1 and J usage is TRBJ1-2; D may be TRBD1 (5 bases). V dropped 2 bases and J dropped 10 bases, with 14 bases sitting between them. CDR3 length equals 12 residues. CDR1 DFQATT and CDR2 SNEGSKA come from the germline V gene (reference sequence). The CDR3 reads CSARFGEGIYTF. CDR3 in DNA: TGCAGTGCTAGATTTGGGGAGGGGATCTACACCTTC.

This clonotype showed up just once. The gene calls are TRBV7-6 and TRBJ1-5; D is possibly TRBD1 (5 bases). The CDR3 runs to 17 residues. Germline V gives CDR1 SGHVS, CDR2 FNYEAQ. The germline V and J ends were trimmed by 2 bases and 2 bases, with 16 bases remaining between them. DNA for the CDR3: TGTGCCAGCAGCTTAAGTATCGAGGGACGGGGCAATCAGCCCCAGCATTTT. Amino acids: CASSLSIEGRGNQPQHF.

V usage is TRBV4-2 and J usage is TRBJ1-1, with D unclear. The CDR3 runs 16 residues. Germline V lookup: CDR1 LGHNA, CDR2 YNFKEQ. Trimming removed 0 bases at V and 0 bases at J, with 11 bases between. The CDR3 loop reads CASSQERGRVNTEAFF. DNA of the CDR3: TGTGCCAGCAGCCAAGAACGCGGTCGGGTGAACACTGAAGCTTTCTTT.

At least ten counts were recorded for this clonotype. The rearrangement joins TRBV10-3 to TRBJ1-2; no clear D. The germline V gene has CDR1 ENHRY and CDR2 SYGVKD. V lost 0 bases and J lost 0, with 11 bases in between. This CDR3 has 16 amino acids. The CDR3 coding sequence is TGTGCCATCAGTGAGTCCAACGCAAGCCCTAACTATGGCTACACCTTC. It translates to CAISESNASPNYGYTF.

This clonotype has at least ten counts. The chain couples TRBV7-3 to TRBJ2-1, with 11 bases aligning to TRBD2. The CDR3 loop spans 16 amino acids. J gave up 7 bases and V 1 base, and 6 bases lay outside the gene matches. CDR1 and CDR2 from the germline V gene are SGHTA and FQGTGA. The CDR3 bases are TGTGCCAGCAGCTTAATTGGACTAGCGGGCCCGAATGAGCAGTTCTTC. Its translation is CASSLIGLAGPNEQFF.

This clonotype has ten or more counts. J is TRBJ1-3 and V is TRBV7-2; no firm D call. Germline V gene data show CDR1 as SGHTA and CDR2 as FQGNSA. The V gene lost 5 bases and the J gene lost 4 bases, with 9 bases spanning the gap. CDR3 size: 13 residues. The chain's CDR3 is CASSPLGGNTIYF. CDR3 nucleotide sequence: TGTGCCAGCAGCCCATTGGGGGGAAACACCATATATTTT.

This clonotype has a count of ten or more. V usage is TRBV7-2 and J usage is TRBJ1-1; D gene uncertain. The CDR3 has 13 amino acids. With 6 bases removed from V and 3 bases from J, the gap between germline ends came to 11 bases. Germline CDR1 SGHTA, CDR2 FQGNSA. The DNA for the CDR3 is TGTGCCAGCAGTTCTAGATCGGACACTGAAGCTTTCTTT. Residues: CASSSRSDTEAFF.

In its sample, this clonotype was seen a few times. V is TRBV7-2 and J is TRBJ1-2, with D maybe TRBD1 (5 bases). The V end was cut by 3 bases, the J end by 3 bases, with 20 bases between. The CDR3 extends over 17 amino acids. Germline CDR1 is SGHTA and CDR2 is FQGNSA. CDR3 amino acids: CASSFFAFRQGDYGYTF. CDR3 DNA sequence: TGTGCCAGCAGCTTTTTCGCCTTTAGGCAGGGCGACTATGGCTACACCTTC.

V is TRBV4-3 and J is TRBJ2-7; D is undetermined. CDR3 length equals 13 residues. Germline loops: CDR1 LGHNA, CDR2 YSLEER. Trimming shortened V by 2 bases and J by 2 bases, and 7 bases separated the two germline ends. DNA for the CDR3: TGCGCCAGCAGCCAACACGCTCCCTACGAGCAGTACGTC. It codes for CASSQHAPYEQYV.

This sequence joins TRBV6-6 and TRBJ1-5, with D perhaps matching TRBD1 (5 bases). Germline assignment: CDR1 MNHNY and CDR2 SVGAGI (reference sequence). V lost 5 bases and J 4 bases, leaving 15 bases between the germline ends. The CDR3 is 15 amino acids. The CDR3 bases are TGTGCCAGCAGTGACATGAGGACAAGAAATCAGCCCCAGCATTTT. This encodes CASSDMRTRNQPQHF.

The sample holds many counts of this clonotype. The chain joins TRBV7-8 to TRBJ1-1; D is perhaps TRBD1 (5 bases). Germline V gene data show CDR1 as SGHVS and CDR2 as FQNEAQ. This CDR3 is 13 amino acids long. V gave up 6 bases and J gave up 5 bases, with 13 bases separating them. The CDR3 is CASSYVRGTEAFF. Written as DNA, the CDR3 is TGTGCCAGCAGTTACGTCCGGGGGACTGAAGCTTTCTTT.

This clonotype was counted between two and nine times. V gene TRBV7-9 combines with J gene TRBJ1-2; 9 positions agree with TRBD1. There are 14 residues in the CDR3. V trimming: 0 bases; J trimming: 8 bases; junction bases outside the gene matches: 4. CDR1 SEHNR and CDR2 FQNEAQ come from the germline V gene (reference sequence). Here the CDR3 reads CASSLARTGDGYTF. The CDR3 DNA reads as TGTGCCAGCAGCTTAGCGCGGACAGGGGACGGCTACACCTTC.

In this sample, this clonotype turned up a few times. This chain connects TRBV30 to TRBJ2-1, with D possibly matching TRBD2 (6 bases). This CDR3 contains 12 residues. Germline CDR1 is GTSNPN and CDR2 is SVGIG (reference sequence). Trimming removed 7 bases at V and 4 bases at J, with 11 bases between. The CDR3 protein is CAYLAVYNEQFF. The CDR3 nucleotides read TGTGCCTATTTAGCGGTTTACAATGAGCAGTTCTTC.

This clonotype was counted many times. The chain is built from TRBV12-3 or TRBV12-4 and TRBJ2-1; no reliable D call. Deletions cut 6 bases from V and 7 bases from J, with 13 bases between. This CDR3 has 13 amino acids. CDR3 residues: CASSLWPSNEQFF. For the CDR3, the DNA is TGTGCCAGCAGCCTCTGGCCTTCAAATGAGCAGTTCTTC.

This sequence joins TRBV5-4 and TRBJ2-1, with a possible D match to TRBD2 (7 bases). The germline V and J ends were trimmed by 4 bases and 7 bases, with 21 bases remaining between them. CDR1 and CDR2 from the germline V gene are SGHNT and YYREEE (reference sequence). The CDR3 has 16 residues. CDR3 DNA sequence: TGTGCCAGCAGCACTGAACCGGGACACGGGAGGAATGAGCAGTTCTTC. Amino acid sequence: CASSTEPGHGRNEQFF. The entire variable domain, with the rest obtained from reference TRBV5-4 and TRBJ2-1, is as follows: ETGVTQSPTHLIKTRGQQVTLRCSSQSGHNTVSWYQQALGQGPQFIFQYYREEENGRGNFPPRFSGLQFPNYSSELNVNALELDDSALYLCASSTEPGHGRNEQFFGPGTRLTVL.

This sequence joins TRBV20-1 and TRBJ1-1, with a tentative D call TRBD1 (6 bases). The CDR3 sequence is 16 residues long. V lost 5 bases and J 3 bases, leaving 22 bases between the germline ends. From germline, CDR1 is DFQATT and CDR2 SNEGSKA (reference sequence). This CDR3 reads CSAGGWGTGRDTEAFF. Written as DNA, the CDR3 is TGCAGTGCTGGGGGGTGGGGTACAGGGCGGGACACTGAAGCTTTCTTT.

The chain recombines TRBV7-4 with TRBJ1-4; a weak D match, TRBD1 (6 bases). Germline CDR1 and CDR2: SGHVT and SQSDAQ. V was trimmed by 0 bases and J by 12 bases, leaving 14 bases between them. The CDR3 consists of 14 residues. This chain's CDR3 is CASSLAWAGEELFF. CDR3 coding DNA: TGTGCCAGCAGCTTAGCGTGGGCAGGGGAGGAACTGTTTTTT.

On this clonotype itself: At one end, the junction sequence differs from germline, possibly due to a read error. The V and J genes are TRBV25-1 and TRBJ2-1; 9 nucleotides line up with TRBD1. The CDR3 totals 15 residues. Germline loops: CDR1 MGHDK, CDR2 SYGVNS. The CDR3: CGSSARDRVGDEQFF. In nucleotides, the CDR3 is TGTGGCAGCAGTGCCCGGGACAGGGTAGGCGATGAGCAGTTCTTC.

The V gene is TRBV18, the J gene TRBJ2-1; maybe TRBD2 (6 bases). V was trimmed by 1 base and J by 8 bases, leaving 18 bases between them. This CDR3 spans 16 amino acids. Germline values: CDR1 KGHSH, CDR2 LQKENI. The CDR3 DNA reads TGTGCCAGCTCACCACTGGACTACCCGACACGGGATGAGCAGTTCTTC. Translating it yields CASSPLDYPTRDEQFF.

In this sample, this clonotype turned up many times. CDR3 sequence reads: CASSRGTLVYF. CDR3 in DNA: TGTGCCAGCAGCCGAGGGACTCTGGTGTACTTC. The V call is TRBV7-2, the J call TRBJ2-4, with D maybe TRBD2 (6 bases). Germline V gene lookup returns CDR1 SGHTA and CDR2 FQGNSA. The CDR3 consists of 11 residues. Trimming stripped 5 bases from V and 15 bases from J, with 14 bases between.

The chain couples TRBV3-1 to TRBJ2-3; D might be TRBD2 (6 bases). V lost 4 bases and J lost 4, with 21 bases in between. Germline lookup yields CDR1 LGHDT and CDR2 YNNKEL (reference sequence). The CDR3 consists of 17 residues. The DNA for the CDR3 is TGTGCCAGCAGCCCAAGCCCGATGGGACTTACGGCAGATACGCAGTATTTT. Translation gives CASSPSPMGLTADTQYF.